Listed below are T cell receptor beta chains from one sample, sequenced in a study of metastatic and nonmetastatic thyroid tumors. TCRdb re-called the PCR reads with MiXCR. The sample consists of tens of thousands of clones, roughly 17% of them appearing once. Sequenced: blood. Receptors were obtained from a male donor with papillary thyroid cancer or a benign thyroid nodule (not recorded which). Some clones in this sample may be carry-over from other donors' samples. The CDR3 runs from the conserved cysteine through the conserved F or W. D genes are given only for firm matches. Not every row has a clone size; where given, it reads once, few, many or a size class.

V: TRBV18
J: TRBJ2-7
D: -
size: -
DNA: TGTGCCAGCTCACCACAAGAAAACGAGCAGTACTTC
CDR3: CASSPQENEQYF

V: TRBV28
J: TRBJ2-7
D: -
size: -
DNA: TGTGCCAGCAGACCAGGACGGGATTACGAGCAGTACTTC
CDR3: CASRPGRDYEQYF

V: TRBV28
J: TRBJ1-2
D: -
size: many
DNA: TGTGCCAGCAGTTTATCTTTGGCAGGAAACTATGGCTACACCTTC
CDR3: CASSLSLAGNYGYTF

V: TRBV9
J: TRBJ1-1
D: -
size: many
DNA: TGTGCCAGCAGACCCTTCACAGGCATGAACACTGAAGCTTTCTTT
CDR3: CASRPFTGMNTEAFF

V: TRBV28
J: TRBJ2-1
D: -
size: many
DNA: TGTGCCAGCAGTCCAAGGAGGGAGGTGGGCAATGAGCAGTTCTTC
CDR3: CASSPRREVGNEQFF

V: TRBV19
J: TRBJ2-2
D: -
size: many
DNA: TGTGCCAGTGTCGGGGGCACCGGGGAGCTGTTTTTT
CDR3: CASVGGTGELFF

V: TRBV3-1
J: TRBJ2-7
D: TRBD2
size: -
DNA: TGTGCCAGCAGCCAAGTTTCGCTAGCGGGGGGAATCTCCTACGAGCAGTATTTC
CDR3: CASSQVSLAGGISYEQYF

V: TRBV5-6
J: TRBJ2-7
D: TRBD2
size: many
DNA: TGTGCCAGCAGTTTTGGCGGGCCTAGCGGGCCTACCTACGAGCAGTACTTC
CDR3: CASSFGGPSGPTYEQYF

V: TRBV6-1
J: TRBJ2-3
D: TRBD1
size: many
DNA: TGTGCCAGCAGTGGGGACAGGGTTAGAACAGATACGCAGTATTTT
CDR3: CASSGDRVRTDTQYF

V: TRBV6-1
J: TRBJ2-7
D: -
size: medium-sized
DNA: TGTGCCAGCAGTGAATTAAAAACAGTCTACGAGCAGTACTTC
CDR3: CASSELKTVYEQYF

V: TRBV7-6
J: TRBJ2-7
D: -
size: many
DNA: TGTGCCAGCAGCCCCAGTCGAACTTCCTCCTACGAGCAGTACTTC
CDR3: CASSPSRTSSYEQYF

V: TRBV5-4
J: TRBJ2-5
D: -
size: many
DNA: TGTGCCAGCAGCTTGGGGGGGGCGGGAGACCAAGAGACCCAGTACTTC
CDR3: CASSLGGAGDQETQYF

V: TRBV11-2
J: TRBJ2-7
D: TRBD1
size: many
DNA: TGTGCCAGCAGCGACAACAGGGGGTTCTTCTACGAGCAGTACTTC
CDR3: CASSDNRGFFYEQYF

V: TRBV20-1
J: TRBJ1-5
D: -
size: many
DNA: TGCAGTGCTAGTTCTGGAGGAAGGGGTCAGCCCCAGCATTTT
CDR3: CSASSGGRGQPQHF

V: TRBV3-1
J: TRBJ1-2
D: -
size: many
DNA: TGTGCCAGCAGCCAAGCTGGTCTGTGGAACTATGGCTACACCTTC
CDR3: CASSQAGLWNYGYTF

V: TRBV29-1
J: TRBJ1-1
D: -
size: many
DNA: TGCAGCGTTCTACCCTCAGGCGCTGAAGCTTTCTTT
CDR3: CSVLPSGAEAFF

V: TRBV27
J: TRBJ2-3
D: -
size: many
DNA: TGTGCCAGCAGTTGGGACTCCACAGATACGCAGTATTTT
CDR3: CASSWDSTDTQYF

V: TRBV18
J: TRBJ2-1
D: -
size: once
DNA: TGTGCCAGCTCACCACCGGTGACGCAGGACCATGAGCAGTTCTTC
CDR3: CASSPPVTQDHEQFF

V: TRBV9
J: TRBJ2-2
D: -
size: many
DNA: TGTGCCAGCAGCGTAGCTTGGAATGGTGAGCTGTTTTTT
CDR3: CASSVAWNGELFF

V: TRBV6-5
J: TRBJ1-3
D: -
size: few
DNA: TGTGCCAGCAGTTACTCGAGGGGCTCTGGAAACACCATATATTTT
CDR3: CASSYSRGSGNTIYF

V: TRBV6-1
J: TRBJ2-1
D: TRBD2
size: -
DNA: TGTGCCAGCAGTGGGGGGACTAGCGGGAGTCTGAAGGAGCAGTTCTTC
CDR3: CASSGGTSGSLKEQFF

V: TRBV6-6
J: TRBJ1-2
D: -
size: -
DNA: TGTGCCAGCAGTTACTCGGGAGGGGGCTATGGCTACACCTTC
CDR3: CASSYSGGGYGYTF

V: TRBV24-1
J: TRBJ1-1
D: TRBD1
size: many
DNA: TGTGCCACCAGTGAAAAACAGGGGAGGACGGCTTTCTTT
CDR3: CATSEKQGRTAFF

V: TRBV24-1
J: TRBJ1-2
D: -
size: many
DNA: TGTGCCACCAGTGGGGCGTCGTCCGGCTACACCTTC
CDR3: CATSGASSGYTF

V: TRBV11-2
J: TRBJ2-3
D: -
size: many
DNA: TGTGCCAGCAGCTTAGACGCCACAGATACGCAGTATTTT
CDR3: CASSLDATDTQYF

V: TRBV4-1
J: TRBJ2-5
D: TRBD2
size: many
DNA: TGCGCCAGCAGCCAAGTCACCCGGAGCGGGAGAGGGGATGAGACCCAGTACTTC
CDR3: CASSQVTRSGRGDETQYF

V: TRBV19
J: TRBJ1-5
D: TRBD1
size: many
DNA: TGTGCCAGTACCCTATACGGCGGGACAGCGTTCAATCAGCCCCAGCATTTT
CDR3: CASTLYGGTAFNQPQHF

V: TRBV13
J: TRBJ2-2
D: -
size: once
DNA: TGTGCCAGCAGCTTTAGGGGGGTAACCGGGGAGCTGTTTTTT
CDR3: CASSFRGVTGELFF

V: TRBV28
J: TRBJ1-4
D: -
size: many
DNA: TGTGCCAGCAGGACGGAGGCGGGTGGGAATGAAAAACTGTTTTTT
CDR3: CASRTEAGGNEKLFF

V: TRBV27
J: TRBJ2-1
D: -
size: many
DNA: TGTGCCAGCAGCCTTCGGGGGAGCTCCTACAATGAGCAGTTCTTC
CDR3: CASSLRGSSYNEQFF

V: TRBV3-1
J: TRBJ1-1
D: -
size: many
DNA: TGTGCCAGCAGCCAAGATTTGGCAGGGACTTTCTTT
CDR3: CASSQDLAGTFF

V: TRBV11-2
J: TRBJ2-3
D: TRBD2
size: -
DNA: TGTGCCAGCAGCCCCCCGGGACTAGCGGGAGGCACAGATACGCAGTATTTT
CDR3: CASSPPGLAGGTDTQYF

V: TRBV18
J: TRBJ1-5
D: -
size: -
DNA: TGTGCCAGCTCACCGGACAGAAATCAGCCCCAGCATTTT
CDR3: CASSPDRNQPQHF

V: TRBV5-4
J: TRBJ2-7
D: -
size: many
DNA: TGTGCCAGCAGCACTGTACTCTCCGGCGAGCAGTACTTC
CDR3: CASSTVLSGEQYF

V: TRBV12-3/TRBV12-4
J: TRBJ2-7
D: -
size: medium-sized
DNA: TGTGCCAGCAGTTTGCTTGAATCCTACGAGCAGTACTTC
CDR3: CASSLLESYEQYF

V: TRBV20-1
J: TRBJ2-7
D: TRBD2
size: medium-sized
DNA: TGCAGTGCTAGTCCCCAAGGGTATCCGGGACTAGATTACGAGCAGTACTTC
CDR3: CSASPQGYPGLDYEQYF

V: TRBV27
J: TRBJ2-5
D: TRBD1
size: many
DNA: TGTGCCAGCAGTCCGAAAATTGACAGGGTCCAAGAGACCCAGTACTTC
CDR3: CASSPKIDRVQETQYF

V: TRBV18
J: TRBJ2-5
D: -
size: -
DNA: TGTGCCGGCTCACCACCGGACATGATTCGTGGGACCCAGTACTTC
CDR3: CAGSPPDMIRGTQYF

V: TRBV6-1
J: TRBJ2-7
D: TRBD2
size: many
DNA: TGTGCCAGCAGACCCCGGGCTAGCGGCCTAGTGAACGAGCAGTACTTC
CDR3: CASRPRASGLVNEQYF

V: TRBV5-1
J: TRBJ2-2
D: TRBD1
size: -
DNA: TGCGCCAGCAGCTTGAGGACAGGGGGAGGGGCCGGGGAGCTGTTTTTT
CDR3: CASSLRTGGGAGELFF

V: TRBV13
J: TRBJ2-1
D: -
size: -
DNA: TGTGCCAGCAGCCCGCTTTTAGGGTCCCGTGACAATGAGCAGTTCTTC
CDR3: CASSPLLGSRDNEQFF

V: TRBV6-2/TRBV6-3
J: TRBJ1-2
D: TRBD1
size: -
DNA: TGTGCCAGCAGCTCAGGGGGATTGAGGAGCTATGGCTACACCTTC
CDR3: CASSSGGLRSYGYTF

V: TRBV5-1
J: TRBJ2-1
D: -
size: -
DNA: TGCGCCAGCAGCTTGTTGGGCGTTGCTCGGGAGCAGGGGGATGAGCAGTTCTTC
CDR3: CASSLLGVAREQGDEQFF

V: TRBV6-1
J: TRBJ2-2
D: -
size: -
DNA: TGTGCCAGCAGGGTTCTTGGCGAGCCCGGGGAGCTGTTTTTT
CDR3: CASRVLGEPGELFF

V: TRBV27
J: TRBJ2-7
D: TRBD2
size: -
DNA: TGTGCCAGCAGGACACTAGCGGGGGATGAGCAGTACTTC
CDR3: CASRTLAGDEQYF

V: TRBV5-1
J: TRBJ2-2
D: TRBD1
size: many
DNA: TGCGCCAGCAGCTCACAGGGGCGCAAGGGAGCCGGGGAGCTGTTTTTT
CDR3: CASSSQGRKGAGELFF

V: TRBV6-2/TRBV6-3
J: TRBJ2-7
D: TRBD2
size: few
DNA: TGTGCCAGCAGTTACCACTGGACTAGCGGGAGAAGGTACGAGCAGTACTTC
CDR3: CASSYHWTSGRRYEQYF

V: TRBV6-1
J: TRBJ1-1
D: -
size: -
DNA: TGTGCCAGCACGATAGCGCAGGGGACGGTCGCTGAAGCTTTCTTT
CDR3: CASTIAQGTVAEAFF

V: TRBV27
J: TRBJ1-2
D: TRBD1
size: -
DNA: TGTGCCAGCAGCCAGCAGGGGGAAGGCTACACCTTC
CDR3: CASSQQGEGYTF

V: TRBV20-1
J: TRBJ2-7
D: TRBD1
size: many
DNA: TGCAGTGCTAGAGTTAGGGACAGGGGGTACGAGCAGTACTTC
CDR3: CSARVRDRGYEQYF

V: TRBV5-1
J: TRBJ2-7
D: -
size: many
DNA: TGCGCCAGCAGCTTGGAGGGGGGGAACCCGGGCTACGAGCAGTACTTC
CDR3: CASSLEGGNPGYEQYF

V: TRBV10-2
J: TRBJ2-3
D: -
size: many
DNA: TGCGCCAGCAGTGGTAGCGGAGATACGCAGTATTTT
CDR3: CASSGSGDTQYF

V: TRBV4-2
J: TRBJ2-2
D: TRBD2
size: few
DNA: TGTGCCAGCAGCCAACCCGTGGGACTAGGGTACACCGGGGAGCTGTTTTTT
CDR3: CASSQPVGLGYTGELFF

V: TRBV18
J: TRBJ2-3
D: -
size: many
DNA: TGTGCCAGCTCACCACGTAGTACCCTCCCAGATACGCAGTATTTT
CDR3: CASSPRSTLPDTQYF

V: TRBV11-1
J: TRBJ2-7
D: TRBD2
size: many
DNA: TGTGCCAGCAGCCTTCGACTAGCGGGGGGGCGCGAGCAGTACTTC
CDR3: CASSLRLAGGREQYF

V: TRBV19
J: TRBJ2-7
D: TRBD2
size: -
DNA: TGTGCCAGTAGTATAGCGGGAGGCTCCTACGAGCAGTACTTC
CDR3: CASSIAGGSYEQYF

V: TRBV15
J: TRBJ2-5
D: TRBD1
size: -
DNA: TGTGCCACCAGCAACCCCGGCTGGGGACAGTCTTTCCAAGAGACCCAGTACTTC
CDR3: CATSNPGWGQSFQETQYF

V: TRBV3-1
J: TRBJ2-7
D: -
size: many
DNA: TGTGCCAGCAGCCTACCAGGACAGGAGCAGTACTTC
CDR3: CASSLPGQEQYF

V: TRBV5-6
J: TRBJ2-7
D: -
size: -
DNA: TGTGCCAGCAGCACAACGGGACGGACCTACGAGCAGTACTTC
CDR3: CASSTTGRTYEQYF